The 11 T cell receptor beta chains presented below share a single source sample, sequenced in a study of shared clonotypes between healthy human individuals. TCRdb's table, derived via immunoSEQ multiplex PCR, lists solely in-frame clones and lacks some. The table includes approximately 500,000 clones, around four fifths detected once. Material: PBMCs. The receptor source for this set is a woman in her thirties or forties in good health. Some clones in this sample may be carry-over from other donors' samples.

The chain couples TRBV9 to TRBJ2-2; weak D call: TRBD2 (6 bases). CDR1 SGDLS and CDR2 YYNGEE come from the germline V gene. The CDR3 has 18 amino acids. V lost 1 base and J lost 0, with 16 bases in between. This CDR3 reads CASSVQEGSGANTGELFF. Written as DNA, the CDR3 is TGTGCCAGCAGCGTACAGGAGGGAAGCGGCGCGAACACCGGGGAGCTGTTTTTT. The variable domain in full, completed from reference TRBV9 and TRBJ2-2, reads DSGVTQTPKHLITATGQRVTLRCSPRSGDLSVYWYQQSLDQGLQFLIQYYNGEERAKGNILERFSAQQFPDLHSELNLSSLELGDSALYFCASSVQEGSGANTGELFFGEGSRLTVL.

On this clone: This CDR3 is also generated by other DNA sequences in the sample. This chain connects TRBV20-1 to TRBJ2-1; the D gene is possibly TRBD2 (5 bases). V shed 5 bases and J shed 8 bases, with 10 bases lying between them. Per the germline V gene, CDR1 is DFQATT and CDR2 is SNEGSKA (reference sequence). This CDR3 spans 11 amino acids. The CDR3 DNA follows: TGCAGTGCTCCGGACTGGGATGAGCAGTTCTTC. Translated: CSAPDWDEQFF.

The J gene is TRBJ2-7, the V gene TRBV5-4; D gene uncertain. V gave up 3 bases and J gave up 10 bases, with 17 bases separating them. The CDR3 spans 13 residues. CDR1 and CDR2 from the germline V gene are SGHNT and YYREEE (reference sequence). The CDR3 DNA reads as TGTGCCAGCAGCTCCCGAGTCGCCGGCGCCCAGTACTTC. It yields the protein CASSSRVAGAQYF.

This clone was observed a handful of times. The genes are TRBV7-2 and TRBJ1-1; D is undetermined. Trimming took off 2 bases at V and 6 bases at J, with 10 bases between the two ends. CDR1 is SGHTA, CDR2 FQGNSA, per germline. The CDR3 totals 13 residues. In DNA, the CDR3 is TGTGCCAGCAGCTTACAGTTCAATTCTGAAGCTTTCTTT. Amino acids: CASSLQFNSEAFF.

This chain links TRBV5-1 with TRBJ2-5, with unresolved D. Germline V gives CDR1 SGHRS, CDR2 YFSETQ. CDR3 length: 14 residues. Trimming shortened V by 1 base and J by 1 base, and 8 bases separated the two germline ends. Here the CDR3 reads CASSLSPPQETQYF. The CDR3 nucleotides read TGCGCCAGCAGCTTGAGTCCCCCCCAAGAGACCCAGTACTTC. Variable domain in full (rest from reference TRBV5-1 and TRBJ2-5): KAGVTQTPRYLIKTRGQQVTLSCSPISGHRSVSWYQQTPGQGLQFLFEYFSETQRNKGNFPGRFSGRQFSNSRSEMNVSTLELGDSALYLCASSLSPPQETQYFGPGTRLLVL.

The chain combines TRBV28 with TRBJ2-4, with 10 bases aligning to TRBD2. Trimming cost V 4 bases and J 0 bases; bases outside gene matches: 6. Germline lookup yields CDR1 MDHEN and CDR2 SYDVKM. The CDR3 has 17 amino acids. CDR3 sequence reads: CASSSAGLASAKNIQYF. CDR3 coding DNA: TGTGCCAGCAGTTCAGCGGGACTAGCGTCAGCCAAAAACATTCAGTACTTC.

V is TRBV9 and J is TRBJ2-2, with a possible D match to TRBD1 (5 bases). Germline V gene lookup returns CDR1 SGDLS and CDR2 YYNGEE. CDR3 length: 17 amino acids. The V end lost 3 bases, the J end lost 0 bases, and 15 bases lay between the germline ends. CDR3 in amino acids: CASSARTTYANTGELFF. CDR3 nucleotide sequence: TGTGCCAGCAGCGCCCGGACAACCTACGCGAACACCGGGGAGCTGTTTTTT.

The J gene is TRBJ2-5, the V gene TRBV21-1; TRBD2 is taken as the D call from the table, unchecked against the DNA. TRBV21-1 is described as a pseudogene. The CDR3 has 16 amino acids. The DNA for the CDR3 is TGTGCCAGCAGCAAAGTGGGCGGGAGGGCCCAAGAGACCCAGTACTTC. Its translation is CASSKVGGRAQETQYF.

This chain links TRBV5-6 with TRBJ2-2, with 7 bases identical to TRBD2. Germline trimming cut 1 base from V and 6 bases from J; bases unmatched to any gene: 9. The CDR3 length is 16 residues. In germline, CDR1 is SGHDT, CDR2 YYEEEE. For the CDR3, the DNA is TGTGCCAGCAGCTTGTGGGGACTAACCAAACCCGGGGAGCTGTTTTTT. It yields the protein CASSLWGLTKPGELFF.

The gene calls are TRBV5-1 and TRBJ1-1; D perhaps matches TRBD1 (6 bases). This CDR3 region has 14 residues. Per the germline V gene, CDR1 is SGHRS and CDR2 is YFSETQ. The germline V and J ends were trimmed by 2 bases and 5 bases, with 13 bases remaining between them. CDR3 nucleotides: TGCGCCAGCAGCTTACCGACAGGTCGGACTGAAGCTTTCTTT. Translating it yields CASSLPTGRTEAFF.

The chain links TRBV28 to TRBJ2-5; 9 positions agree with TRBD1. Germline CDR1 reads MDHEN; CDR2 reads SYDVKM. The CDR3 is made up of 17 amino acids. Losses at the gene ends were 3 bases for V and 0 bases for J; bases not matched to a gene: 8. Here the CDR3 reads CASSLATGQGDQETQYF. CDR3 sequence (DNA): TGTGCCAGCAGTTTGGCCACGGGACAGGGCGACCAAGAGACCCAGTACTTC. The full variable domain, its missing parts supplied by reference TRBV28 and TRBJ2-5, is DVKVTQSSRYLVKRTGEKVFLECVQDMDHENMFWYRQDPGLGLRLIYFSYDVKMKEKGDIPEGYSVSREKKERFSLILESASTNQTSMYLCASSLATGQGDQETQYFGPGTRLLVL.